The rows below give T cell receptor beta chains drawn from one sample of a study of control samples from healthy donors and cancer patients. TCRdb's table, derived via immunoSEQ multiplex PCR, lists solely in-frame clones and lacks some. The sample lists about 150,000 clones, roughly 93% seen once, with roughly 5.7% in the top ten. Sequencing was done on a sample of blood. All receptors derive from a man aged 18 to 29 in good health. Both conserved end residues are part of each CDR3. Clone size is stated in some rows and not others, as once, few, many or a class when expanded.

J gene	V gene	clone size	CDR3 protein
TRBJ1-5	TRBV6-5	NA	CASSFSQTRGNQPQHF
TRBJ2-7	TRBV7-9	NA	CASSSNKQGFHEQYF
TRBJ1-3	TRBV18	NA	CASSPILQGRNTGNTIYF
TRBJ1-5	TRBV16	NA	CASSQSSTGDQPQHF
TRBJ1-5	TRBV6-6	once	CASSGDSSNQPQHF
TRBJ2-7	TRBV5-6	NA	CASSPFYPGQVPYEQYF
TRBJ2-5	TRBV3-1/TRBV3-2	NA	CASSQDRARYF
TRBJ2-3	TRBV19	NA	CASSMGRDTQYF
TRBJ2-7	TRBV27	NA	CASSTSLAAYEQYF
TRBJ2-2	TRBV27	NA	CASSLEGSTGELFF
TRBJ1-1	TRBV18	NA	CASSQPDREAEAFF
TRBJ1-2	TRBV19	once	CASSIRRGGGYTF
TRBJ2-1	TRBV10-3	NA	CAISLAGGLYEQFF
TRBJ1-2	TRBV30	NA	CAWSGGGNYGYTF
TRBJ2-1	TRBV11-3	NA	CASSLRDGFNEQFF
TRBJ2-7	TRBV7-8	NA	CASRPDTGPYEQYF
TRBJ1-5	TRBV2	NA	CASSDRGPFRQPQHF
TRBJ2-7	TRBV5-4	NA	CASSFQGVRAYEQYF
TRBJ1-2	TRBV19	NA	CASRWTASNYGYTF
TRBJ2-7	TRBV4-1	NA	CASSQSRTLTSYEQYF
TRBJ1-2	TRBV28	NA	CASRWWGNYGYTF
TRBJ1-4	TRBV4-3	NA	CASSQERTLDEKLFF
TRBJ2-7	TRBV4-3	NA	CASSQGTRVYEQYF
TRBJ1-1	TRBV28	NA	CASSFAQGASTEAFF
TRBJ1-6	TRBV30	NA	CAWRVKGLGSDSPLHF
TRBJ2-3	TRBV15	NA	CATSRAQREGSDTQYF
TRBJ1-1	TRBV5-1	NA	CASSLTGKMNTEAFF
TRBJ1-6	TRBV7-9	NA	CASSPPGEFNSPLHF
TRBJ1-5	TRBV28	NA	CASSPDSSNQPQHF
TRBJ1-1	TRBV11-2	NA	CASSSMAGLEAFF
TRBJ2-3	TRBV19	NA	CASSTLTSGGLTDTQYF
TRBJ1-1	TRBV10-3	NA	CAISGGLSEAFF
TRBJ2-6	TRBV28	NA	CASSSYSGANVLTF
TRBJ2-2	TRBV19	NA	CASSTGILKENGELFF
TRBJ2-7	TRBV12-3/TRBV12-4	NA	CASRTGPLEQYF
TRBJ2-1	TRBV12-3/TRBV12-4	NA	CASSSGWNEQFF
TRBJ2-1	TRBV4-3	NA	CASSRADGNNEQFF
TRBJ2-7	TRBV6-2/TRBV6-3	once	CASSYPTSGSVTQYF
TRBJ2-3	TRBV6-6	NA	CASSPTGTRTDTQYF
TRBJ1-1	TRBV18	NA	CASSSQENTEAFF
TRBJ1-3	TRBV28	once	CASSPGTAGNTIYF
TRBJ2-2	TRBV4-1	NA	CASSQERTGAGELFF
TRBJ2-1	TRBV5-1	NA	CASSPLRGAHNEQFF
TRBJ2-1	TRBV7-3	NA	CASSSRRAQMLF
TRBJ2-7	TRBV3-1/TRBV3-2	NA	CASSQGPPVSSGIYEQYF
TRBJ1-3	TRBV19	NA	CASRPPSGNTIYF
TRBJ1-6	TRBV2	NA	CASRERDSPNSPLHF
TRBJ1-4	TRBV27	once	CASSLYRVLTNEKLFF
TRBJ2-2	TRBV9	NA	CASSVGQINTGELFF
TRBJ1-5	TRBV5-1	NA	CASSLGLSDNQPQHF
TRBJ1-2	TRBV12-5	NA	CASGLVDSRRSPYYGYTF
TRBJ2-5	TRBV30	once	CAWRDNWETQYF
TRBJ1-1	TRBV4-1	NA	CASSLWTARSTEAFF
TRBJ2-1	TRBV9	NA	CASSSIAGEDNEQFF
TRBJ2-1	TRBV6-2/TRBV6-3	once	CASGLRGSNEQFF
TRBJ2-1	TRBV7-6	NA	CASSIQVQGTHNEQFF
TRBJ1-1	TRBV7-2	NA	CASSPTENTEAFF
TRBJ1-1	TRBV3-1/TRBV3-2	NA	CASSQGRTGVNTEAFF
TRBJ1-5	TRBV13	NA	CASSSPVRGPRFFQPQHF
TRBJ2-7	TRBV3-1/TRBV3-2	NA	CASSPRFRPYEQYF